Presented here are 22 T cell receptor beta chains from one specimen sequenced in a study of T cells in women clearing cervical HPV infection. Here immunoSEQ multiplex PCR was the method, and the copy in TCRdb shows in-frame clones only, minus some. With 44,000 or so clones in the sample, the ten largest clones hold about 0.97%. The sample was blood buffy coat. The receptors come from a woman between 18 and 70 years old with a cervical HPV16 infection that either progressed to CIN3+ or cleared (not recorded which).

Remarks on this clone: The sequence runs out 3 residues before the end of the CDR3; the remainder is reconstructed from the germline J gene. The chain employs TRBV11-1 and TRBJ2-6, with D unclear. CDR3 size: 15 residues. Trimming cost V 2 bases and J 4 bases, with 9 bases left between them. Germline V CDR1 and CDR2: SGHAT, FQDESV (reference sequence). CDR3 DNA, as far as it was read: TGTGCCAGCAGCTTAAGAGCTACCGGGGCCAACGTC. Protein product: CASSLRATGANV. The full CDR3 protein reads CASSLRATGANVLTF.

To note about this clone: The read ends 3 residues before the CDR3 terminus; that terminus is restored from the germline J gene. V gene TRBV6-1 combines with J gene TRBJ2-3, with unresolved D. The ends were cut back, 4 bases at V and 1 base at J, with 12 bases in the middle. This CDR3 comprises 15 residues. Germline V CDR1 and CDR2: MNHNS, SASEGT. The CDR3 reads CASSVGFRGTDTQYF. The part of the CDR3 DNA that was read is TGTGCCAGCAGTGTCGGCTTCCGGGGCACAGATACG.

The CDR3 region is CAISDRDNGNTIYF. CDR3 DNA, as far as it was read: TGTGCCATCAGTGACCGGGACAATGGAAACACC. J is TRBJ1-3 and V is TRBV10-3; weak D call: TRBD1 (6 bases). The CDR3 is cut off 3 residues early in the read; its end comes from the germline J gene. Trimming shortened V by 3 bases and J by 3 bases, and 9 bases separated the two germline ends. From germline, CDR1 is ENHRY and CDR2 SYGVKD. The CDR3 totals 14 residues.

A word on this clone: The read finishes 3 residues shy of the CDR3 end, and the germline J gene is used to complete it. The chain employs TRBV6-2 or TRBV6-3 and TRBJ2-1, with 8 bases aligning to TRBD1. Germline CDR1 MNHEY, CDR2 SVGEGT. Losses at the gene ends were 6 bases for V and 9 bases for J; bases not matched to a gene: 4. The CDR3 runs 12 residues. Partial CDR3 DNA: TGTGCCAGCAGGGACAGGGTGTCTGAG. Amino acid sequence: CASRDRVSE. The full CDR3 reads CASRDRVSEQFF.

In the case of this clone: The read ends 3 residues early relative to the CDR3; the germline J gene fills the gap. The J gene is TRBJ2-4, the V gene TRBV18, with 7 bases that match TRBD1. The CDR3 totals 13 residues. Germline loops: CDR1 KGHSH, CDR2 LQKENI. CDR3 amino acids: CASSNRTGSGQYF. CDR3 DNA (partial): TGTGCCAGCTCCAACAGGACAGGCAGCGGT.

Regarding this clone: The CDR3 extends 3 residues past the end of the read, so its final part is completed from the germline J gene. This rearrangement joins TRBV15 to TRBJ2-7; unclear D gene. The CDR3 totals 13 residues. Trimming pared 1 base from V and 2 bases from J, leaving 6 bases between. The germline V gene encodes CDR1 LNHNV and CDR2 YYDKDF (reference sequence). Here the CDR3 reads CATSRGGPYEQYF. The sequenced CDR3 bases are TGTGCCACCAGCAGAGGAGGCCCCTACGAG.

As concerns this clone: The CDR3 end lies 3 residues beyond the end of the read and is filled in from the germline J gene. The rearrangement uses TRBV18 and TRBJ2-7; 7 nucleotides agree with TRBD1. Germline CDR1 is KGHSH and CDR2 is LQKENI. J was trimmed by 0 bases and V by 3 bases; bases with no gene match: 5. The CDR3 sequence is 15 residues long. Here the CDR3 reads CASSPPGQSSYEQYF. The DNA read from the CDR3 is TGTGCCAGCTCACCTCCGGGACAGAGCTCCTACGAG.

Comments on this clone: With the read ending 3 residues before the CDR3 end, the germline J gene is used to fill in that end. V usage is TRBV5-1 and J usage is TRBJ1-1, with TRBD1 matching 8 bases. CDR1 SGHRS and CDR2 YFSETQ come from the germline V gene. This CDR3 contains 14 residues. CDR3 bases read: TGCGCCAGCAGACCGGACAGGGAACGAGGCAAA. Translating gives CASRPDRERGK. The full CDR3 sequence reads CASRPDRERGKAFF.

Remarks on this clone: The DNA ends 3 residues before the CDR3 does, and the rest of the CDR3 is filled in from the germline J gene. The chain recombines TRBV28 with TRBJ2-7, with 7 bases identical to TRBD2. Unmatched junction bases numbered 7, after V lost 8 bases and J lost 6 bases. This CDR3 is 12 amino acids long. Germline V gene data show CDR1 as MDHEN and CDR2 as SYDVKM. The sequenced part of the CDR3 DNA is TGTGCCAGCGTGCGGGGGAGAAGCGAG. This translates into CASVRGRSE. The full-length CDR3 reads as CASVRGRSEQYF.

As for this clone: Sequencing ends 3 residues short of the CDR3 end; the germline J gene provides the rest. This rearrangement joins TRBV5-5 to TRBJ1-5, with TRBD1 as a possible D gene (5 bases). V dropped 3 bases and J dropped 5 bases, with 9 bases sitting between them. This CDR3 comprises 13 residues. Germline V gene sequence: CDR1 SGHKS, CDR2 YYEKEE (reference sequence). This CDR3 is CASSSRADQPQHF. Incomplete CDR3 DNA: TGTGCCAGCAGCTCCAGGGCGGATCAGCCC.

As to this clone: The read ends 3 residues early relative to the CDR3; the germline J gene fills the gap. The rearrangement joins TRBV5-4 to TRBJ2-5; possible D gene TRBD1, 6 bases. The CDR3 extends over 15 amino acids. The V end lost 4 bases, the J end lost 2 bases, and 15 bases lay between the germline ends. Looked up from germline, CDR1 is SGHNT and CDR2 is YYREEE (reference sequence). The covered CDR3 bases are TGTGCCAGCAGCAGGAAGGACAGTCTACAAGAGACC. Protein product: CASSRKDSLQET. The CDR3 in full is CASSRKDSLQETQYF.

Of note for this clone: Sequencing ends 3 residues short of the CDR3 end; the germline J gene provides the rest. V gene TRBV20-1 combines with J gene TRBJ2-3; D is perhaps TRBD1 (6 bases). From germline, CDR1 is DFQATT and CDR2 SNEGSKA (reference sequence). The CDR3 runs 15 residues. The CDR3 loop is CSAPVQGGGNQPQYF. The sequenced CDR3 bases are TGCAGTGCTCCAGTACAGGGTGGTGGCAATCAGCCG.

Concerning this clone: The read ends 3 residues early relative to the CDR3; the germline J gene fills the gap. V usage is TRBV27 and J usage is TRBJ1-6; 10 bases line up with TRBD1. The ends lost 3 bases at V and 10 bases at J; junction bases unmatched: 6. Germline CDR1 reads MNHEY; CDR2 reads SMNVEV (reference sequence). The CDR3 contains 15 residues. The CDR3 is CASSFLGQGSSPLHF. The sequenced CDR3 bases are TGTGCCAGCAGTTTTTTGGGACAGGGGTCCTCACCC.

A remark on this clone: The sequence runs out 3 residues before the end of the CDR3; the remainder is reconstructed from the germline J gene. J is TRBJ2-3 and V is TRBV7-2; TRBD2 might be the D (6 bases). The CDR3 consists of 13 residues. V lost 2 bases and J lost 4, with 7 bases in between. Per the germline V gene, CDR1 is SGHTA and CDR2 is FQGNSA. The CDR3 reads CASSLLAPDTQYF. The part of the CDR3 DNA that was read is TGTGCCAGCAGCTTACTAGCGCCAGATACG.

About this clone itself: The read terminates 3 residues ahead of where the CDR3 ends, so the germline J gene completes it. The chain joins TRBV29-1 to TRBJ2-3, with TRBD2 matching over 10 bases. Per the germline V gene, CDR1 is SQVTM and CDR2 is ANQGSEA. The CDR3 totals 15 residues. J lost 2 bases, V lost 3 bases, and 5 bases had no gene match. Partial CDR3 DNA: TGCAGCGTTGACAAGCGGGGGGGCAACACAGATACG. Protein: CSVDKRGGNTDT. In full, the CDR3 is CSVDKRGGNTDTQYF.

The sequenced part of the CDR3 DNA is TGTGCCAGCAGTGAGGGGGGAGCCGAGGAGACC. Its protein is CASSEGGAEET. The full-length CDR3 reads as CASSEGGAEETQYF. The chain is built from TRBV6-1 and TRBJ2-5; TRBD2 is a possible D gene (6 bases). The read terminates 3 residues ahead of where the CDR3 ends, so the germline J gene completes it. Looked up from germline, CDR1 is MNHNS and CDR2 is SASEGT. The CDR3 is made up of 14 amino acids. V was pared by 3 bases and J by 5 bases, with 13 bases between.

CDR3 amino acids: CASSLGQSNGYTF. The sequenced part of the CDR3 DNA is TGTGCCAGCAGCCTGGGACAATCGAATGGC. The chain recombines TRBV7-9 with TRBJ1-2; tentative D call: TRBD1 (6 bases). Read coverage stops 3 residues before the CDR3 terminus; the germline J gene supplies the remainder. Per germline, CDR1 SEHNR and CDR2 FQNEAQ (reference sequence). The CDR3 contains 13 residues. The germline V and J ends were trimmed by 5 bases and 6 bases, with 13 bases remaining between them.

As regards this clone: The read is 3 residues too short to cover the CDR3 end, so that end is filled in from the germline J gene. The V call is TRBV28, the J call TRBJ1-6, with TRBD1 identical over 8 bases. This CDR3 has 15 residues. J gave up 8 bases and V 6 bases, and 9 bases lay outside the gene matches. Germline V gene lookup returns CDR1 MDHEN and CDR2 SYDVKM. The DNA read from the CDR3 is TGTGCCAGCAGAACCTTGGGACAGGTGGATTCACCC. Protein: CASRTLGQVDSP. The whole CDR3 protein reads CASRTLGQVDSPLHF.

To note about this clone: The read comes to an end 3 residues before the CDR3 does, leaving the germline J gene to fill in the end. The chain uses TRBV5-1 and TRBJ1-2; possibly TRBD1 for D (5 bases). The V gene lost 6 bases and the J gene lost 5 bases, with 20 bases spanning the gap. CDR1 is SGHRS and CDR2 is YFSETQ in the germline V gene. CDR3 size: 15 residues. Incomplete CDR3 DNA: TGCGCCAGCAAAGCAGGCCGGGGGGATATGTATGGC. Its translation is CASKAGRGDMYG. The whole CDR3 region reads CASKAGRGDMYGYTF.

A remark on this clone: The CDR3 is cut off 3 residues early in the read; its end comes from the germline J gene. The chain joins TRBV7-6 to TRBJ2-5; TRBD1 aligns across 8 bases. CDR3 length: 13 residues. Germline V CDR1 and CDR2: SGHVS, FNYEAQ. The V segment lost 1 base and the J segment 5 bases; nucleotides outside the gene matches: 0. CDR3 DNA (partial): TGTGCCAGCAGCTTAGGGACAGGGGAGACC. As protein: CASSLGTGET. The full CDR3 protein is CASSLGTGETQYF.

Concerning this clone: The observed sequence ends 3 residues before the CDR3 terminus, with the missing tail filled in from the germline J gene. The V and J genes are TRBV19 and TRBJ1-6; D possibly corresponds to TRBD1 (6 bases). Between the trimmed V and J ends, which lost 6 bases and 10 bases, there was a span of 22 bases. CDR3 length: 16 amino acids. The germline CDR1 and CDR2 sequences are LNHDA and SQIVND (reference sequence). CDR3 DNA, as far as it was read: TGTGCCAGTAGGAGGGGGGGTCCTCGCCCGATCTCACCC. Protein: CASRRGGPRPISP. The CDR3 reads in full as CASRRGGPRPISPLHF.

About this clone itself: The junction does not match germline at one end; this may be a read error. The sequence runs out 3 residues before the end of the CDR3; the remainder is reconstructed from the germline J gene. The chain joins TRBV2 to TRBJ2-2; 8 positions agree with TRBD1. The CDR3 runs to 13 residues. Germline CDR1 and CDR2: SNHLY and FYNNEI. CDR3 loop: CASKDRDTRELFF. The sequenced CDR3 bases are TGTGCCAGCAAGGACAGGGACACCAGGGAG.